These 29 T cell receptor beta chains came from one sample sequenced in a study of cytomegalovirus exposure and HLA in healthy donors. The PCR made use of 60 Vbeta and 13 Jbeta primers. TCRdb's table, derived via immunoSEQ multiplex PCR, lists solely in-frame clones and lacks some. The table shows roughly 110,000 clones, with more than 75% occurring only once. Material: PBMCs. The receptors derive from a man younger than 40 in good health and CMV-seropositive.

In the case of this clone: Relative to the germline gene, one junction end is altered; a read error may explain this. The genes are TRBV7-9 and TRBJ1-6; no definite D call. The CDR3 is 17 amino acids. Germline V CDR1 and CDR2: SEHNR, FQNEAQ (reference sequence). Here the CDR3 DNA reads TGTTCCAGCAGCTTAGGAGCCCCGGGTTCCTATAATTCACCCCTCCACTTT. Protein: CSSSLGAPGSYNSPLHF.

In this sample, this clone turned up a few times. This chain joins TRBV6-1 and TRBJ1-1; 7 nucleotides agree with TRBD1. Looked up from germline, CDR1 is MNHNS and CDR2 is SASEGT. V lost 8 bases, J lost 4 bases, and 4 bases stayed unmatched. This CDR3 region has 12 residues. The CDR3, as DNA: TGTGCCAGCCGACAGGGATTCACTGAAGCTTTCTTT. Its translation is CASRQGFTEAFF.

CDR3 bases: TGTGCCAGCAGTTACCGACAGGGGGATGAAAAACTGTTTTTT. Its translation is CASSYRQGDEKLFF. The chain links TRBV6-6 to TRBJ1-4; 9 bases map to TRBD1. This CDR3 is 14 amino acids long. Germline V gene lookup returns CDR1 MNHNY and CDR2 SVGAGI (reference sequence). Trimming removed 2 bases from V and 6 bases from J; junction bases left unmatched: 1.

V and J are TRBV19 and TRBJ1-2; D possibly corresponds to TRBD1 (5 bases). Germline V gene sequence: CDR1 LNHDA, CDR2 SQIVND (reference sequence). Trimming removed 3 bases from V and 7 bases from J, with 18 bases in between. There are 15 residues in the CDR3. The chain's CDR3 is CASSMGGTLGRGYTF. The CDR3 nucleotides are TGTGCCAGTAGTATGGGGGGTACTCTTGGCCGTGGCTACACCTTC.

This clone has more than one count but fewer than ten. The V call is TRBV6-5, the J call TRBJ1-1; tentative D call: TRBD1 (6 bases). The germline V gene encodes CDR1 MNHEY and CDR2 SVGAGI. This CDR3 is built from 13 residues. V dropped 9 bases and J dropped 6 bases, with 17 bases sitting between them. The DNA of the CDR3 is TGTGCCAGTAAACAGGGCCATTACGCTGAAGCTTTCTTT. Its translation: CASKQGHYAEAFF.

With respect to this clone: Its ends do not fully match the called genes, so a read error is possible. This rearrangement joins TRBV2 to TRBJ1-3; no firm D call. Germline V CDR1 and CDR2: SNHLY, FYNNEI. This CDR3 is built from 11 residues. The CDR3 loop is CASSEAYTIYF. The CDR3 DNA reads as TGTGCCAGCAGCGAAGCCTACACCATATATTTT.

The V gene is TRBV29-1, the J gene TRBJ1-2; 8 positions agree with TRBD1. CDR1 and CDR2 (germline): SQVTM, ANQGSEA. Trimming took 3 bases from V and 4 from J; bases not matched to a gene: 7. The CDR3 totals 14 residues. CDR3: CSVEMGQDAYGYTF. CDR3 bases: TGCAGCGTTGAGATGGGACAGGATGCCTATGGCTACACCTTC.

This clone was seen once. The chain combines TRBV9 with TRBJ1-4; 8 bases are shared with TRBD1. After removal of 4 bases from V and 7 bases from J, the junction contained 9 bases not matched to a gene. CDR1 is SGDLS, CDR2 YYNGEE, per germline. The CDR3 length is 15 residues. The CDR3 DNA follows: TGTGCCAGCAGCCCGCTGACAGGGGAGGGTGAAAAACTGTTTTTT. Its protein is CASSPLTGEGEKLFF.

The rearrangement links TRBV5-1 to TRBJ2-5, with a weak D call TRBD1 (6 bases). The V end lost 5 bases, the J end lost 5 bases, and 10 bases lay between the germline ends. The CDR3 has 12 residues. Germline CDR1 and CDR2: SGHRS and YFSETQ. The CDR3 DNA follows: TGCGCCAGCAGTTCAGACAGGGAGACCCAGTACTTC. As protein: CASSSDRETQYF. Combining the CDR3 with reference TRBV5-1 and TRBJ2-5 gives the whole variable domain KAGVTQTPRYLIKTRGQQVTLSCSPISGHRSVSWYQQTPGQGLQFLFEYFSETQRNKGNFPGRFSGRQFSNSRSEMNVSTLELGDSALYLCASSSDRETQYFGPGTRLLVL.

DNA of the CDR3: TGTGCCAGTAGTATTGAAGCCCGCTCCTACAATGAGCAGTTCTTC. Its protein is CASSIEARSYNEQFF. V usage is TRBV19 and J usage is TRBJ2-1; no definite D call. CDR3 length: 15 amino acids. Germline V lookup: CDR1 LNHDA, CDR2 SQIVND (reference sequence). V was pared by 3 bases and J by 0 bases, with 9 bases between.

This chain links TRBV30 with TRBJ2-7, with 8 positions matching TRBD1. V shed 0 bases and J 3 bases; nucleotides not matched to a gene: 10. Germline V gives CDR1 GTSNPN, CDR2 SVGIG (reference sequence). There are 16 residues in the CDR3. The DNA of the CDR3 is TGTGCCTGGAGTGTACGTCAGGGGGCCAACAGCTACGAGCAGTACTTC. It codes for CAWSVRQGANSYEQYF.

The chain recombines TRBV6-4 with TRBJ2-1, with 9 bases identical to TRBD1. V trimming: 3 bases; J trimming: 6 bases; junction bases outside the gene matches: 3. Germline CDR1 is MRHNA and CDR2 is SNTAGT. This CDR3 has 14 residues. CDR3 region: CASSEGQGSNEQFF. CDR3 DNA: TGTGCCAGCAGTGAGGGACAGGGTTCCAATGAGCAGTTCTTC.

The V call is TRBV2, the J call TRBJ1-5, with D hard to call. Trimming stripped 4 bases from V and 2 bases from J, with 6 bases between. CDR3 length: 13 residues. From germline, CDR1 is SNHLY and CDR2 FYNNEI. The CDR3 region has the DNA TGTGCCAGCAGTGCGACACGCAATCAGCCCCAGCATTTT. It is translated as CASSATRNQPQHF. Full variable domain (rest looked up from reference TRBV2 and TRBJ1-5): EPEVTQTPSHQVTQMGQEVILRCVPISNHLYFYWYRQILGQKVEFLVSFYNNEISEKSEIFDDQFSVERPDGSNFTLKIRSTKLEDSAMYFCASSATRNQPQHFGDGTRLSIL.

The sample holds one count of this clone. This chain connects TRBV7-3 to TRBJ2-3; TRBD2 matches 8 bases. This CDR3 spans 14 amino acids. Germline V gene lookup returns CDR1 SGHTA and CDR2 FQGTGA. The V segment lost 3 bases and the J segment 4 bases; nucleotides outside the gene matches: 3. As DNA, the CDR3 is TGTGCCAGCAGCTTGGGCGGGGGGTCAGATACGCAGTATTTT. Translating it yields CASSLGGGSDTQYF. The whole variable domain, filled in from reference TRBV7-3 and TRBJ2-3, reads GAGVSQTPSNKVTEKGKYVELRCDPISGHTALYWYRQSLGQGPEFLIYFQGTGAADDSGLPNDRFFAVRPEGSVSTLKIQRTERGDSAVYLCASSLGGGSDTQYFGPGTRLTVL.

The rearrangement joins TRBV6-5 to TRBJ1-5; the D is unclear. This CDR3 is 13 amino acids long. V dropped 5 bases and J dropped 6 bases, with 11 bases sitting between them. Germline lookup yields CDR1 MNHEY and CDR2 SVGAGI. The CDR3 DNA reads TGTGCCAGCAGTGAAGTAGCGTTTCAGCCCCAGCATTTT. It yields the protein CASSEVAFQPQHF.

The rearrangement uses TRBV5-4 and TRBJ2-1; 11 nucleotides line up with TRBD2. The CDR3 is made up of 15 amino acids. CDR1 is SGHNT, CDR2 YYREEE, per germline (reference sequence). The trim removed 4 bases at V and 7 bases at J, leaving 7 bases unmatched. CDR3 residues: CASSLAGGWGNEQFF. CDR3 nucleotide sequence: TGTGCCAGCAGCCTAGCGGGGGGATGGGGGAATGAGCAGTTCTTC.

Notes on this clone: A junction boundary mismatches the germline segment, possibly from a read error. This chain links TRBV9 with TRBJ2-4; weak D call: TRBD2 (5 bases). The V gene's germline CDR1 is SGDLS and CDR2 YYNGEE. The CDR3 consists of 16 residues. The CDR3 sequence is CASSPRTRSSGNSQYF. CDR3 in DNA: TGTGCCAGCAGCCCGCGGACCCGCTCGTCGGGAAACAGTCAGTACTTC.

The V and J genes are TRBV5-1 and TRBJ2-3; D perhaps matches TRBD1 (6 bases). Trimming pared 3 bases from V and 4 bases from J, leaving 12 bases between. Germline loops: CDR1 SGHRS, CDR2 YFSETQ. The CDR3 has 14 residues. The CDR3 region is CASSSTGTADTQYF. The DNA for the CDR3 is TGCGCCAGCAGCTCGACAGGCACCGCAGATACGCAGTATTTT.

The chain joins TRBV7-8 to TRBJ2-7, with 8 positions matching TRBD1. The V gene's germline CDR1 is SGHVS and CDR2 FQNEAQ. CDR3 size: 14 residues. V shed 5 bases and J 5 bases; nucleotides not matched to a gene: 8. The CDR3 sequence is CASSKADRGHEQYF. The CDR3 DNA follows: TGTGCCAGCAGCAAAGCCGACAGGGGCCACGAGCAGTACTTC.

J is TRBJ1-2 and V is TRBV6-5, with no clear D. Trimming cost V 8 bases and J 4 bases, with 14 bases left between them. The CDR3 consists of 13 residues. CDR1 is MNHEY and CDR2 is SVGAGI in the germline V gene. CDR3 sequence: CASGQAGSYGYTF. In DNA form, the CDR3 reads TGTGCCAGCGGTCAGGCGGGGTCCTATGGCTACACCTTC.

The chain combines TRBV7-9 with TRBJ2-2; D is uncertain. V was shortened by 4 bases and J by 9 bases, with 9 bases between the two germline ends. Germline assignment: CDR1 SEHNR and CDR2 FQNEAQ (reference sequence). This CDR3 comprises 12 residues. The DNA for the CDR3 is TGTGCCAGCAGCTCTAGTAGCAGGGAGCTGTTTTTT. Translated: CASSSSSRELFF.

CDR3 amino acids: CASSRTGTGNGELFF. The CDR3 DNA reads TGTGCCAGCAGTCGAACCGGGACAGGGAACGGGGAGCTGTTTTTT. The chain joins TRBV6-1 to TRBJ2-2; 9 bases fit TRBD1. Trimming cost V 5 bases and J 7 bases; bases outside gene matches: 8. Germline lookup yields CDR1 MNHNS and CDR2 SASEGT. The CDR3 covers 15 residues.

This clone was observed a few times. The chain links TRBV7-9 to TRBJ1-2; no definite D call. Trimming removed 1 base at V and 8 bases at J, with 14 bases between. CDR3 size: 14 residues. Per the germline V gene, CDR1 is SEHNR and CDR2 is FQNEAQ (reference sequence). CDR3 sequence reads: CASSLVGLLVGYTF. The CDR3 region has the DNA TGTGCCAGCAGCTTAGTGGGCCTTCTCGTCGGCTACACCTTC.

The chain combines TRBV14 with TRBJ2-1, with 10 bases identical to TRBD2. This CDR3 comprises 18 residues. The trim removed 1 base at V and 6 bases at J, leaving 12 bases unmatched. Germline CDR1 is SGHDN and CDR2 is FVKESK. The CDR3 sequence: CASSQALQSGGGFNEQFF. The CDR3 bases are TGTGCCAGCAGCCAAGCCCTTCAAAGCGGGGGGGGCTTCAATGAGCAGTTCTTC. The full variable domain, with the rest looked up from reference TRBV14 and TRBJ2-1, is EAGVTQFPSHSVIEKGQTVTLRCDPISGHDNLYWYRRVMGKEIKFLLHFVKESKQDESGMPNNRFLAERTGGTYSTLKVQPAELEDSGVYFCASSQALQSGGGFNEQFFGPGTRLTVL.

The chain recombines TRBV7-2 with TRBJ1-3; the D gene is possibly TRBD1 (5 bases). This CDR3 is 14 amino acids long. V shed 9 bases and J shed 0 bases, with 12 bases lying between them. CDR1 is SGHTA, CDR2 FQGNSA, per germline. This chain's CDR3 is CASFGGFSGNTIYF. CDR3 nucleotides: TGTGCCAGTTTTGGGGGGTTCTCTGGAAACACCATATATTTT.

The rearrangement uses TRBV7-9 and TRBJ2-3; tentative D call: TRBD1 (5 bases). This CDR3 is built from 14 residues. Germline assignment: CDR1 SEHNR and CDR2 FQNEAQ (reference sequence). V was clipped by 4 bases and J by 4 bases, with 12 bases between them. CDR3 loop: CASSSSGNPDTQYF. CDR3 nucleotides: TGTGCCAGCAGCTCCTCAGGGAACCCAGATACGCAGTATTTT.

The sample holds a few counts of this clone. The rearrangement joins TRBV10-2 to TRBJ2-3; the match to TRBD2 covers 8 bases. The germline V gene has CDR1 WSHSY and CDR2 SAAADI. V dropped 7 bases and J dropped 9; count of bases not matched to a gene: 9. The CDR3 is made up of 13 amino acids. As DNA, the CDR3 is TGCGCCAGCACCAGTCTAGCGGGTCGGACGCAGTATTTT. This gives the protein CASTSLAGRTQYF.

V is TRBV11-3 and J is TRBJ1-1; D not certain. CDR1 SGHNT and CDR2 YENEEA come from the germline V gene. The V and J ends lost 5 bases and 3 bases respectively, with 13 bases between them. The CDR3 contains 14 residues. The CDR3 DNA follows: TGTGCCAGCAGCCAACTTCGGGAGGACACTGAAGCTTTCTTT. Encoded protein: CASSQLREDTEAFF.

This clone was recorded a few times. The same CDR3 also results from other DNA sequences found in this sample. The V gene is TRBV7-9, the J gene TRBJ2-2; 8 nucleotides align to TRBD2. V gave up 4 bases and J gave up 3 bases; unmatched junction bases: 4. Germline loops: CDR1 SEHNR, CDR2 FQNEAQ (reference sequence). The CDR3 has 15 amino acids. The CDR3 DNA is TGTGCCAGCAGCTGGACGGGGGGGTACACCGGGGAGCTGTTTTTT. As protein: CASSWTGGYTGELFF. The variable domain in full, completed from reference TRBV7-9 and TRBJ2-2, reads DTGVSQNPRHKITKRGQNVTFRCDPISEHNRLYWYRQTLGQGPEFLTYFQNEAQLEKSRLLSDRFSAERPKGSFSTLEIQRTEQGDSAMYLCASSWTGGYTGELFFGEGSRLTVL.